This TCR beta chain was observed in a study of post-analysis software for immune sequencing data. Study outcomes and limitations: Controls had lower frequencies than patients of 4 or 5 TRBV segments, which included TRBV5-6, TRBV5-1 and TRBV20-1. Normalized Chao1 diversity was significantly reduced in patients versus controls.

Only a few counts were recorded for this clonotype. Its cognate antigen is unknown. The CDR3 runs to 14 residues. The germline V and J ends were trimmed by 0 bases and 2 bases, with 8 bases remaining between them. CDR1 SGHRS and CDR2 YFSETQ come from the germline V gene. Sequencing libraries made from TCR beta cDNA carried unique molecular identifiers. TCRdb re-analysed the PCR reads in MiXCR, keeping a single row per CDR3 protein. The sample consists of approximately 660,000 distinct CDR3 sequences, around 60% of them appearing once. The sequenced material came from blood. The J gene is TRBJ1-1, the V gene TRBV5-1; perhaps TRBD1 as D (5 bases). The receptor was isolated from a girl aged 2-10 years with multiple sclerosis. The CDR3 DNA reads TGCGCCAGCAGCTTGGGACAGCCAAACACTGAAGCTTTCTTT. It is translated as CASSLGQPNTEAFF.